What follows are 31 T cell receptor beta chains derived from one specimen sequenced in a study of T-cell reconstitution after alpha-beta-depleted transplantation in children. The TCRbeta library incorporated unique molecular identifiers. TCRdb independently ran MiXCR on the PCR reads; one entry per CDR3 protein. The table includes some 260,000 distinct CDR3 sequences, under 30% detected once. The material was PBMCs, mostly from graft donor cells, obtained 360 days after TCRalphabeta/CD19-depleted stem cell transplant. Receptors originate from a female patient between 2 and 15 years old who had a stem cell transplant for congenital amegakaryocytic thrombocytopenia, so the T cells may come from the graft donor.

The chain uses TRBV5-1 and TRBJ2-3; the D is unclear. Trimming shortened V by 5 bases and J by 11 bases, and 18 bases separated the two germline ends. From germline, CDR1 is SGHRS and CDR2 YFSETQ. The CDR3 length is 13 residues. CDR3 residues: CASSNFPAEEQYF. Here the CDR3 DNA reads TGCGCCAGCAGTAATTTTCCGGCGGAAGAGCAGTATTTT.

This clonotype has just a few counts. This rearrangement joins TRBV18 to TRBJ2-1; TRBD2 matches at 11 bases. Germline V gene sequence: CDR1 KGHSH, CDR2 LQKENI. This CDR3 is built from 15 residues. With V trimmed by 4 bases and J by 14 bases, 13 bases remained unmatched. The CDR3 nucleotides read TGTGCCAGCTCACAGGGACTAGCGGATCCAACGGGCAAGTTCTTC. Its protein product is CASSQGLADPTGKFF. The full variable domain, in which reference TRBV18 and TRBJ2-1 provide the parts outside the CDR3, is NAGVMQNPRHLVRRRGQEARLRCSPMKGHSHVYWYRQLPEEGLKFMVYLQKENIIDESGMPKERFSAEFPKEGPSILRIQQVVRGDSAAYFCASSQGLADPTGKFFGPGTRLTVL.

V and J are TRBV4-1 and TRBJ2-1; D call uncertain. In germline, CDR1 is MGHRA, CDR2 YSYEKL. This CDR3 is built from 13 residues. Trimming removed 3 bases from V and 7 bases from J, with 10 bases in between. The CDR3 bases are TGCGCCAGCAGCCATCTCTTGGTTAATGAGCAGTTCTTC. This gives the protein CASSHLLVNEQFF.

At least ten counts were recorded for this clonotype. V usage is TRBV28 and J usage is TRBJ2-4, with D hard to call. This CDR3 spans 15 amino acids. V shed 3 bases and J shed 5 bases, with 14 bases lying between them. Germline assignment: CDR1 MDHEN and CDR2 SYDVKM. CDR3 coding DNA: TGTGCCAGCAGTTTTAGGCGGAGCCGGCAAAACATTCAGTACTTC. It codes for CASSFRRSRQNIQYF.

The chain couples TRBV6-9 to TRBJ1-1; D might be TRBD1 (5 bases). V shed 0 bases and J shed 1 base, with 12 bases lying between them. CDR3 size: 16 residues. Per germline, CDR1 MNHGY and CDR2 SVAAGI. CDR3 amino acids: CASSYSIRVPNTEAFF. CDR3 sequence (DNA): TGTGCCAGCAGTTATTCAATCAGGGTCCCGAACACTGAAGCTTTCTTT.

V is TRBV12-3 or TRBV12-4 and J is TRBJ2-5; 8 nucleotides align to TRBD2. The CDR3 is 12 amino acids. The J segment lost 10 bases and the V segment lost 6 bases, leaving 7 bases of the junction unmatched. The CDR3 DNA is TGTGCCAGCAGCCCGGGACTAGTCGTCCAGTACTTC. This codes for CASSPGLVVQYF.

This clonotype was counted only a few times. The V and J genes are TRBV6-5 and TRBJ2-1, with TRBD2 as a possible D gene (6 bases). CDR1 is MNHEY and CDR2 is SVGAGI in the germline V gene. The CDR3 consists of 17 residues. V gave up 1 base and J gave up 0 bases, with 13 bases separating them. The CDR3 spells CASSYLGSGSSYNEQFF. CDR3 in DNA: TGTGCCAGCAGTTACTTGGGTAGCGGAAGCTCCTACAATGAGCAGTTCTTC.

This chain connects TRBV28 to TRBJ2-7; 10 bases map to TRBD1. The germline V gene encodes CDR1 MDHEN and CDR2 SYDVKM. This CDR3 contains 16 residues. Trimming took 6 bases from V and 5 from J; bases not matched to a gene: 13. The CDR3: CASRLPFGTGVNEQYF. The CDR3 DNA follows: TGTGCCAGCAGGCTTCCTTTCGGGACAGGGGTAAACGAGCAGTACTTC.

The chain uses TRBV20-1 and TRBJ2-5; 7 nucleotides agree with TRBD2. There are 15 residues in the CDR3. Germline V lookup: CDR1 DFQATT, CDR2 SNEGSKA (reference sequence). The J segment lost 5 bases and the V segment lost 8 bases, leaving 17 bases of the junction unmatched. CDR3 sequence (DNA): TGCAGTTCCCTCGTTGTAGCGGGCTCCGGGGAGACCCAGTACTTC. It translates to CSSLVVAGSGETQYF.

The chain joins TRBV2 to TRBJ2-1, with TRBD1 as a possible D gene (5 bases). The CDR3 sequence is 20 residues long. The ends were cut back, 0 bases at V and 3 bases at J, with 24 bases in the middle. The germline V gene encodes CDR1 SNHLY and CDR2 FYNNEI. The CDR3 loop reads CASSEATAHLIIENYNEQFF. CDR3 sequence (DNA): TGTGCCAGCAGTGAAGCGACAGCGCACCTGATAATAGAAAACTACAATGAGCAGTTCTTC. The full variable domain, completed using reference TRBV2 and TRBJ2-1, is EPEVTQTPSHQVTQMGQEVILRCVPISNHLYFYWYRQILGQKVEFLVSFYNNEISEKSEIFDDQFSVERPDGSNFTLKIRSTKLEDSAMYFCASSEATAHLIIENYNEQFFGPGTRLTVL.

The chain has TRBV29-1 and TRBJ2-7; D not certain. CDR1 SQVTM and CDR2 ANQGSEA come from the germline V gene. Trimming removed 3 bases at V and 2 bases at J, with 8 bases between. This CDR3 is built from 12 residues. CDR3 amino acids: CSVENHAYEQYF. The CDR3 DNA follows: TGCAGCGTTGAGAACCATGCCTACGAGCAGTACTTC.

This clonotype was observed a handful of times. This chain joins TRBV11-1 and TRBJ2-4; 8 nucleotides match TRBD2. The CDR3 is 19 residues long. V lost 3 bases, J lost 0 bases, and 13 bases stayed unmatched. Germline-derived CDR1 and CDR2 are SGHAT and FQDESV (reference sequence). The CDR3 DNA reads TGTGCCAGCAGCTTCCCCGTACGGGGGGGCACTCTAGCCAAAAACATTCAGTACTTC. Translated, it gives CASSFPVRGGTLAKNIQYF.

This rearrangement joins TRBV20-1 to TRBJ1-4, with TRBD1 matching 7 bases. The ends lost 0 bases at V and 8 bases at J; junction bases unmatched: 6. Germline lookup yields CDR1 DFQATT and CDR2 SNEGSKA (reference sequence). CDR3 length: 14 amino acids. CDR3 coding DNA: TGCAGTGCTAGAGATTCGGGACAGTCGGAAAAACTGTTTTTT. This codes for CSARDSGQSEKLFF.

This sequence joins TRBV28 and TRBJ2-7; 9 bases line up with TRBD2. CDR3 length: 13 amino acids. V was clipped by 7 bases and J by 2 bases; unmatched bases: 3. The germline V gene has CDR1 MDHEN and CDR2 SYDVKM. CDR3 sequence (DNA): TGTGCCAGCATTGGCGGGAGGGCCTACGAGCAGTACTTC. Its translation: CASIGGRAYEQYF.

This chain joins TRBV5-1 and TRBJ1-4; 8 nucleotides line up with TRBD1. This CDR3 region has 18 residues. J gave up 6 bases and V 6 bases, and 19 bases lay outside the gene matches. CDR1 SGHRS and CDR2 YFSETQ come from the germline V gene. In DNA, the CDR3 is TGCGCCAGCACCCGCAAGGAACCTAGGGACAGGCCTTATGAAAAACTGTTTTTT. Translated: CASTRKEPRDRPYEKLFF.

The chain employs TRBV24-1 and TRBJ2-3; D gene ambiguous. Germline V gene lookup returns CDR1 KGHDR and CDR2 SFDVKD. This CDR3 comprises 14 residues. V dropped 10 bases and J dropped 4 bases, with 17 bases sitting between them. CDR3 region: CATGNLPQSDTQYF. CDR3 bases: TGTGCCACGGGAAACCTTCCTCAATCAGATACGCAGTATTTT.

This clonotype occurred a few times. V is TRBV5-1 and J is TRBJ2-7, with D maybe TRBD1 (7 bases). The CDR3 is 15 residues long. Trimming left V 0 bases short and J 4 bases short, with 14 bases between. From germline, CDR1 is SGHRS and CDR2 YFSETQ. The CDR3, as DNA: TGCGCCAGCAGCTTGGCCGACAGGGCGGGGTACGAGCAGTACTTC. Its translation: CASSLADRAGYEQYF.

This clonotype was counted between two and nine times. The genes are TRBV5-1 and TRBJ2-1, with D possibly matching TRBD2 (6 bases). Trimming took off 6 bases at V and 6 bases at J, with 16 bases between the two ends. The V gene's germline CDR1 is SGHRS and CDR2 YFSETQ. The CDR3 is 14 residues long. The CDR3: CASNPGLEINEQFF. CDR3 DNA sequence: TGCGCCAGCAACCCGGGACTGGAAATCAATGAGCAGTTCTTC.

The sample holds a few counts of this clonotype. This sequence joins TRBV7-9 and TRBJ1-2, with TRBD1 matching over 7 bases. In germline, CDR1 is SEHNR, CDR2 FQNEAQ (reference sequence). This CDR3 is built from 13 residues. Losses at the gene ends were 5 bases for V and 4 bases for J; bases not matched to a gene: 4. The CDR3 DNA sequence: TGTGCCAGCAGCCACCAGGGGGGCTATGGCTACACCTTC. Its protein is CASSHQGGYGYTF.

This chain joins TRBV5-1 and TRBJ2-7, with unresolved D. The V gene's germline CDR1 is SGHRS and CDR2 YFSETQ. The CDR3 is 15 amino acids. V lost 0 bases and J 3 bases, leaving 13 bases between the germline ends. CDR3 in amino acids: CASSLVDTPGYEQYF. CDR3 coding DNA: TGCGCCAGCAGCTTGGTCGATACCCCAGGCTACGAGCAGTACTTC.

The CDR3: CASRKGQGEETQYF. Written as DNA, the CDR3 is TGTGCCAGCAGAAAGGGACAGGGTGAAGAGACCCAGTACTTC. V gene TRBV6-2 or TRBV6-3 combines with J gene TRBJ2-5, with 9 bases lining up with TRBD1. Per germline, CDR1 MNHEY and CDR2 SVGEGT. J lost 3 bases, V lost 6 bases, and 5 bases had no gene match. The CDR3 has 14 amino acids.

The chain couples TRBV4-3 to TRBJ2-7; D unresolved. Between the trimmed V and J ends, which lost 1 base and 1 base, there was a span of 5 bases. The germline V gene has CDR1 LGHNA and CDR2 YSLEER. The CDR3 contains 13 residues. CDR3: CASSQGISYEQYF. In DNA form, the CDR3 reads TGCGCCAGCAGCCAAGGGATTTCCTACGAGCAGTACTTC.

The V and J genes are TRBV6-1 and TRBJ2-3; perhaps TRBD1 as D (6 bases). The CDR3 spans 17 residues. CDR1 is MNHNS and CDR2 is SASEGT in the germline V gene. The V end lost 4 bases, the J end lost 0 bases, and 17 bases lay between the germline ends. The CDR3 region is CASSGPRTARSTDTQYF. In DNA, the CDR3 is TGTGCCAGCAGTGGACCGAGGACAGCCCGAAGCACAGATACGCAGTATTTT.

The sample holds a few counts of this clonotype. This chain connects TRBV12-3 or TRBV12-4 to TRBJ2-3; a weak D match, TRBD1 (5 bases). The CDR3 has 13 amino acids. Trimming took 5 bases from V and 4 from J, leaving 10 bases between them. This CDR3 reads CASSRVRADTQYF. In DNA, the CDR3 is TGTGCCAGCAGTCGTGTCAGGGCAGATACGCAGTATTTT.

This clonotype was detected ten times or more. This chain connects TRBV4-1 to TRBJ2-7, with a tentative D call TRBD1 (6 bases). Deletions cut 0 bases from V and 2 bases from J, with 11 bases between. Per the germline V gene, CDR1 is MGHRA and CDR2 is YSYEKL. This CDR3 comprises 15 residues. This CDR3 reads CASSQDRDTPYEQYF. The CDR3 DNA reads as TGCGCCAGCAGCCAAGACCGGGACACCCCCTACGAGCAGTACTTC.

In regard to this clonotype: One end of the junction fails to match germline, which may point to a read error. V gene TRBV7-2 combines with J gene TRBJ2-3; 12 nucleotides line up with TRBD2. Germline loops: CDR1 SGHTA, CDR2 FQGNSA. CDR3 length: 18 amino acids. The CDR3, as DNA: TGTGCCAGCAGCCTAGCTAACACGGGACTAGCGGGCGGCGATACGCAGTATTTT. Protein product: CASSLANTGLAGGDTQYF.

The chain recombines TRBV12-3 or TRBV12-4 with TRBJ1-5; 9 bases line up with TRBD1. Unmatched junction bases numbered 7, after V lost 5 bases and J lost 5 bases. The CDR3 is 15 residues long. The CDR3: CASSRDREVDQPQHF. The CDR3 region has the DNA TGTGCCAGCAGTAGGGACAGGGAAGTAGATCAGCCCCAGCATTTT.

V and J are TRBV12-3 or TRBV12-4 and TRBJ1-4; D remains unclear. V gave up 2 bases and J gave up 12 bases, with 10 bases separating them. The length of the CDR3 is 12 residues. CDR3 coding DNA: TGTGCCAGCAGTTTACGACCGAGGGAACTGTTTTTT. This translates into CASSLRPRELFF.

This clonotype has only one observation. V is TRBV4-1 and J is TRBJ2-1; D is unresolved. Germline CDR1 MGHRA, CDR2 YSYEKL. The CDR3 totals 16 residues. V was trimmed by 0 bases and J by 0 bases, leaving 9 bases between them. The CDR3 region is CASSQDRADSYNEQFF. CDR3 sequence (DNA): TGCGCCAGCAGCCAAGATCGGGCCGACTCCTACAATGAGCAGTTCTTC.

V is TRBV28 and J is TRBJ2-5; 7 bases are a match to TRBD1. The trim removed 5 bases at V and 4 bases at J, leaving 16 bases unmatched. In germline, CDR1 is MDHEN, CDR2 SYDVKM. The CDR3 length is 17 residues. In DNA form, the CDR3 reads TGTGCCAGCAGTCCGAACGTCTACGCCGGGACAGCAGAGACCCAGTACTTC. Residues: CASSPNVYAGTAETQYF.

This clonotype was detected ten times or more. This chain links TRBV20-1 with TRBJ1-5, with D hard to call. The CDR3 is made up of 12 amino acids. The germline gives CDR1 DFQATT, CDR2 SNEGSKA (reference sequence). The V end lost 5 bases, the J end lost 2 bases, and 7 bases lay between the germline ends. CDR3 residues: CSALPGNQPQHF. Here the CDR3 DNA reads TGCAGTGCTCTCCCAGGCAATCAGCCCCAGCATTTT.